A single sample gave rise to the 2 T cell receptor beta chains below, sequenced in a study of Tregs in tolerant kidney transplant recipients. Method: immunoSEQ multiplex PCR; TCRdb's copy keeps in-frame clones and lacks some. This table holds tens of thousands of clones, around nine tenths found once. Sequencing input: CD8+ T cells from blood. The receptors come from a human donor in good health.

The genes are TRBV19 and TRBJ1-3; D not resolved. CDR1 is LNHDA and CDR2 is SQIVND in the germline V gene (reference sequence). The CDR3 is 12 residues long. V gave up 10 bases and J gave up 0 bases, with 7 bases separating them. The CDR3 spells CATSGSGNTIYF. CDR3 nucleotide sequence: TGTGCCACCAGCGGCTCTGGAAACACCATATATTTT.

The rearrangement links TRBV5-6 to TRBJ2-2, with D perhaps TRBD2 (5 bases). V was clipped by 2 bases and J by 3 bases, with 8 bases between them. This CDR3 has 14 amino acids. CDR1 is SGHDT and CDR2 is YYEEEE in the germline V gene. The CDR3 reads CASSFKGDTGELFF. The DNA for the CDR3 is TGTGCCAGCAGCTTTAAGGGAGACACCGGGGAGCTGTTTTTT.